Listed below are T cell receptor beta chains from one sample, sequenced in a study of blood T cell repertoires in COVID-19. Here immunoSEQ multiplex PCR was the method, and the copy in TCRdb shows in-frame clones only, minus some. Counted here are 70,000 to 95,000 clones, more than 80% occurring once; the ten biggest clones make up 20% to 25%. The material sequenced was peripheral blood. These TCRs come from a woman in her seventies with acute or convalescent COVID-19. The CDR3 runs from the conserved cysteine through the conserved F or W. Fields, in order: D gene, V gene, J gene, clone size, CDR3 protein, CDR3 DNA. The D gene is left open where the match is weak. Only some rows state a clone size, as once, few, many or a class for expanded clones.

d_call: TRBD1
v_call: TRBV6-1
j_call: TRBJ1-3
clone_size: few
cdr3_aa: CASSERPRGTSGNTIYF
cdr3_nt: TGTGCCAGCAGTGAAAGGCCCAGGGGGACGTCCGGAAACACCATATATTTT

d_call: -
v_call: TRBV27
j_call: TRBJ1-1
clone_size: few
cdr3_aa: CASSFSVNTEAFF
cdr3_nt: TGTGCCAGCAGTTTTTCGGTGAACACTGAAGCTTTCTTT

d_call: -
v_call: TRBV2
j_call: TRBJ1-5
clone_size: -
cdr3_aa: CASSGPGGTVNQPQHF
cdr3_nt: TGTGCCAGCAGTGGCCCTGGAGGGACTGTCAATCAGCCCCAGCATTTT

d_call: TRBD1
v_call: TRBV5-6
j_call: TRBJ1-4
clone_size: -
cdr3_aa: CASSPDRGLGTNEKLFF
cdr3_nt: TGTGCCAGCAGCCCCGACAGGGGGCTGGGAACTAATGAAAAACTGTTTTTT

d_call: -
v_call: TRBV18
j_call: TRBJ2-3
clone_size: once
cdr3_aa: CASSQAVVSFGTQYF
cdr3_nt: TGTGCCAGCTCACAGGCCGTTGTTTCGTTCGGGACGCAGTATTTT

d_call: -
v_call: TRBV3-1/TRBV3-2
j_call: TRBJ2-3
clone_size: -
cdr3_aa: CASSQQSHTQTDTQYF
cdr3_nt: TGTGCCAGCAGCCAACAAAGCCACACACAGACAGATACGCAGTATTTT

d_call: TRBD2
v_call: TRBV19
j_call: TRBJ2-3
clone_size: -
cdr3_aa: CASSFSGRGDTQYF
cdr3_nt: TGTGCCAGTAGTTTTAGCGGGAGGGGAGATACGCAGTATTTT

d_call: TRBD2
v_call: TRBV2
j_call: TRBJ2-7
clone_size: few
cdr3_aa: CASNLGGAYEQYF
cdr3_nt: TGTGCCAGCAACCTTGGGGGGGCCTACGAGCAGTACTTC

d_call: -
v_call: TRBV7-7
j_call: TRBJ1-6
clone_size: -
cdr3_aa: CASSLGENNSPLHF
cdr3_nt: TGTGCTAGCAGCTTAGGAGAGAACAATTCACCCCTCCACTTT

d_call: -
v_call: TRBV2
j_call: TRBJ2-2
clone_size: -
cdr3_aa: CASSDKGLVTGELFF
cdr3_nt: TGTGCCAGCAGTGATAAGGGGTTGGTTACCGGGGAGCTGTTTTTT

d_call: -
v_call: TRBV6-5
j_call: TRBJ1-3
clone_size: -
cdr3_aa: CASRTPGVRATIYF
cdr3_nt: TGTGCCAGCAGGACTCCAGGGGTGAGGGCCACCATATATTTT

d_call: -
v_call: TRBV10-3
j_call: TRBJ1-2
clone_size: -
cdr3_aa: CAISVIVTYGYTF
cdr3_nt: TGTGCCATCAGTGTTATAGTTACTTATGGCTACACCTTC

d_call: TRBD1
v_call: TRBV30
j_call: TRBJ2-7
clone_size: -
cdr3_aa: CAWSVRDRGWKQYF
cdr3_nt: TGTGCCTGGAGTGTAAGGGACAGGGGGTGGAAGCAGTACTTC

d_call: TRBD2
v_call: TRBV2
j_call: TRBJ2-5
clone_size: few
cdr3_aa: CASRERLAGDQETQYF
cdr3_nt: TGTGCCAGCAGGGAAAGACTAGCGGGCGACCAAGAGACCCAGTACTTC

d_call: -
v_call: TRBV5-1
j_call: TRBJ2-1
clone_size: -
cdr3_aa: CASSLVPGRENEQFF
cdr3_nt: TGCGCCAGCAGCTTGGTTCCAGGGCGGGAAAATGAGCAGTTCTTC

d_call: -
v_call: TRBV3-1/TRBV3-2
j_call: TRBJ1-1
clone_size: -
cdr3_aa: CASSQDEVAKTEAFF
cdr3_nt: TGTGCCAGCAGCCAAGATGAGGTAGCAAAGACTGAAGCTTTCTTT

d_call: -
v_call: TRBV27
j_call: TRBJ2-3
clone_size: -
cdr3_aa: CASSLVLGEATDTQYF
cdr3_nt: TGTGCCAGCAGTTTAGTTTTGGGGGAGGCCACAGATACGCAGTATTTT

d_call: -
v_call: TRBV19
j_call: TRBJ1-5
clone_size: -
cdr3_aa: CASSIGPGQPQHF
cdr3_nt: TGTGCCAGTAGTATTGGGCCTGGACAGCCCCAGCATTTT

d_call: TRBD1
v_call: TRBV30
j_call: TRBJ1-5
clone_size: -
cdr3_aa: CAWSVRAGGYSSQPQHF
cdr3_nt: TGTGCCTGGAGTGTAAGGGCAGGGGGTTATTCTTCTCAGCCCCAGCATTTT

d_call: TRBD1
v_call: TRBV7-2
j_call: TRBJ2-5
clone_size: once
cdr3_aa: CASSSDRVRETQYF
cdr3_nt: TGTGCCAGCAGCTCGGACAGGGTTCGGGAGACCCAGTACTTC

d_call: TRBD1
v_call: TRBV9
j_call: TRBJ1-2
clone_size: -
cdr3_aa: CASSVGGQGNLRGYTF
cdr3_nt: TGTGCCAGCAGCGTAGGGGGACAGGGTAATTTGCGGGGCTACACCTTC

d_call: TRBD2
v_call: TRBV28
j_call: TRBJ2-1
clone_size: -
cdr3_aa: CASSFPRTSGRIVF
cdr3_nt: TGTGCCAGCAGCTTCCCGCGGACTAGCGGGAGGATTGTCTTC

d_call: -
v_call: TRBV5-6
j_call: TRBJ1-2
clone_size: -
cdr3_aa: CASSLVRRGYTF
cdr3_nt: TGTGCCAGCAGCTTGGTACGGAGGGGCTACACCTTC

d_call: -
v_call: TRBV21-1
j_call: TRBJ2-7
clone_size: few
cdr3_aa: CASSTTSGRAYEQYF
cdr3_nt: TGTGCCAGCAGCACTACTAGCGGGAGAGCCTACGAGCAGTACTTC

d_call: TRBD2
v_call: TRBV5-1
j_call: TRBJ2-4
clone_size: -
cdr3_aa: CASSSPTSGRDVAKNIQYF
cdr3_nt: TGCGCCAGCAGCTCCCCGACTAGCGGGAGGGACGTAGCCAAAAACATTCAGTACTTC

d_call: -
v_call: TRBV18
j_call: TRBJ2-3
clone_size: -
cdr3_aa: CASSRDRDTQYF
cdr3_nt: TGTGCCAGCTCCCGCGATCGAGATACGCAGTATTTT

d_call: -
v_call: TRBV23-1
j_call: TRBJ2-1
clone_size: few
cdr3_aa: CASSPSGASRYNEQFF
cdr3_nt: TGCGCCAGCAGTCCCTCAGGAGCTAGCCGTTACAATGAGCAGTTCTTC

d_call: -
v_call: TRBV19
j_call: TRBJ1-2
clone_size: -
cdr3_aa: CASGFLGPRYGYTF
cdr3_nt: TGTGCCAGTGGTTTTCTGGGGCCAAGGTATGGCTACACCTTC

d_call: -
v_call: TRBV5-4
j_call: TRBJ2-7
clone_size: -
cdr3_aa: CASSPPTGTAYEQYF
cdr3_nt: TGTGCCAGCAGCCCCCCCACCGGGACTGCCTACGAGCAGTACTTC

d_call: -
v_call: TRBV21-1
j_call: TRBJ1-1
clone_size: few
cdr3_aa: CASTVRERDTEAFF
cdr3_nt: TGTGCCAGCACCGTGAGGGAGCGGGACACTGAAGCTTTCTTT

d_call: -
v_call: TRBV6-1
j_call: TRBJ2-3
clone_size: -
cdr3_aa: CASSEGTRVADTQYF
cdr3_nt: TGTGCCAGCAGTGAGGGGACACGGGTGGCAGATACGCAGTATTTT

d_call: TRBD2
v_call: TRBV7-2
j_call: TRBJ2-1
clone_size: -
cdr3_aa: CASSSTSGRAGEQFF
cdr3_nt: TGTGCCAGCAGCTCGACTAGCGGGAGGGCGGGTGAGCAGTTCTTC

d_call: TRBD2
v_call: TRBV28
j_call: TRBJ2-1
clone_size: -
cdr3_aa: CASSLSGTSVSNEQFF
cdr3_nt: TGTGCCAGCAGTTTATCAGGGACTAGCGTCTCTAATGAGCAGTTCTTC

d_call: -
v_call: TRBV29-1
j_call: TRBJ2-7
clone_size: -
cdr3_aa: CSVDLGATTYEQYF
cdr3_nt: TGCAGCGTTGATTTGGGAGCGACGACGTACGAGCAGTACTTC

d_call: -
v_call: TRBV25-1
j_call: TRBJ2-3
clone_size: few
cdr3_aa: CASSESQAVGTDTQYF
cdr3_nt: TGTGCCAGCAGTGAATCCCAGGCAGTGGGCACAGATACGCAGTATTTT

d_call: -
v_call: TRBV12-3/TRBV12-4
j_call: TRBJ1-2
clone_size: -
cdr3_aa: CASSLGGGYGYTF
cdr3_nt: TGTGCCAGCAGTTTAGGGGGCGGCTATGGCTACACCTTC

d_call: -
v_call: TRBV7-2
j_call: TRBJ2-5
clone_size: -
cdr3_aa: CASSTQGRIQETQYF
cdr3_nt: TGTGCCAGCAGCACACAGGGACGGATTCAAGAGACCCAGTACTTC

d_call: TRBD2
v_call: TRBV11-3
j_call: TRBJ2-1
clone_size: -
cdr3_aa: CASSSPGGRYNEQFF
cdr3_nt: TGTGCCAGCAGCTCCCCGGGAGGTCGGTACAATGAGCAGTTCTTC

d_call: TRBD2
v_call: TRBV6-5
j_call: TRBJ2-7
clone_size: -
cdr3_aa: CASSQGLAGAYEQYF
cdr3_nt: TGTGCCAGCAGCCAGGGACTAGCGGGAGCCTACGAGCAGTACTTC

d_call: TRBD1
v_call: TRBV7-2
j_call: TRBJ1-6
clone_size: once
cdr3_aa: CASSLGWAGGSSPLHF
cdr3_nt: TGTGCCAGCAGCTTGGGATGGGCAGGGGGAAGTTCACCCCTCCACTTT

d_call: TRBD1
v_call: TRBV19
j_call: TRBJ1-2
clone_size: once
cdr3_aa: CASSRTGAAYYYGYTF
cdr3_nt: TGTGCCAGTAGTCGGACAGGGGCCGCCTATTACTATGGCTACACCTTC

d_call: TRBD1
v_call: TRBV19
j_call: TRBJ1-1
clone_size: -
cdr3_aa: CASRDRGLSTEAFF
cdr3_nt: TGTGCCAGTAGGGACAGGGGTTTAAGCACTGAAGCTTTCTTT

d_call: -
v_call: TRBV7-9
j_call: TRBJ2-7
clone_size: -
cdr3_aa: CASGGTLSSYEQYF
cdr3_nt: TGTGCCAGCGGGGGGACGCTCAGCTCCTACGAGCAGTACTTC

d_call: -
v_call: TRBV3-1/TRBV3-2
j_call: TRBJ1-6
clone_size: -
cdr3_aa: CASSQRGIERNSPLHF
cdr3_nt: TGTGCCAGCAGCCAAAGGGGAATAGAAAGGAATTCACCCCTCCACTTT

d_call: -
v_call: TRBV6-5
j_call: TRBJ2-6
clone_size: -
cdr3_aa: CASFSGFSGANVLTF
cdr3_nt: TGTGCCAGCTTCTCAGGGTTCTCTGGGGCCAACGTCCTGACTTTC

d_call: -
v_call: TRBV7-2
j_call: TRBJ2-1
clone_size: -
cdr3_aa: CASSHSGVLPYNEQFF
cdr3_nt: TGTGCCAGCAGCCATTCAGGGGTTCTGCCCTACAATGAGCAGTTCTTC

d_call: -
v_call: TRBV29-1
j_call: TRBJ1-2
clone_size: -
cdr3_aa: CSVVDTNYGYTF
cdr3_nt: TGCAGCGTTGTGGACACCAACTATGGCTACACCTTC

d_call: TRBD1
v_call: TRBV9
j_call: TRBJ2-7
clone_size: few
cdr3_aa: CASSVGDRGHEQYF
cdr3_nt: TGTGCCAGCAGCGTAGGGGACAGGGGTCACGAGCAGTACTTC

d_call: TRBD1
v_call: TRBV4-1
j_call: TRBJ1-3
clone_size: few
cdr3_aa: CASSQDLGQGGNTIYF
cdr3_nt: TGCGCCAGCAGCCAAGATTTAGGACAGGGAGGAAACACCATATATTTT

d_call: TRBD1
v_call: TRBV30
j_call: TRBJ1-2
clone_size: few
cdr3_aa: CAFRDRVSGYGYTF
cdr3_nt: TGTGCCTTCCGGGACAGGGTTTCCGGCTATGGCTACACCTTC